The table lists the clone carrying this TCR beta chain with a count of one. As the template, RNA transcripts were used to amplify TCR beta CDR3 regions. Following a first-round RT-PCR that used HTBI primers, a second-round multiplex PCR was carried out. In TCRdb, the multiplex PCR reads were re-called with MiXCR into one record per CDR3 protein. The repertoire holds over a million distinct CDR3 sequences, less than 45% seen once, with approximately 10% in the top ten. This sample was included in a study of Graves' ophthalmopathy and Graves' hyperthyroidism. This CDR3 has 14 residues. Unmatched junction bases numbered 8, after V lost 6 bases and J lost 7 bases. CDR1 and CDR2 from the germline V gene are ENHRY and SYGVKD.

This chain links TRBV10-3 with TRBJ1-5; 8 nucleotides line up with TRBD1. The receptor comes from an adult man with Graves' hyperthyroidism. Material for sequencing was peripheral blood or thyroid tissue (not recorded which). CDR3 sequence: CAIRGGQGNQPQHF. The CDR3 DNA reads as TGTGCCATCAGGGGAGGACAGGGTAACCAGCCCCAGCATTTT.